This T cell receptor (beta chain) was recorded in a study of blood T cells in healthy people across ages. Study background: Researchers report that template switching captured about one barcoded beta molecule per two T cells.

The germline V gene has CDR1 SGHTA and CDR2 FQGTGA. Trimming pared 0 bases from V and 11 bases from J, leaving 11 bases between. This CDR3 comprises 13 residues. Then a second PCR, running roughly 7 to 11 cycles, was carried out with a sample-barcoded 5' primer and a J-beta primer mix. TCRdb re-analysed the 5' RACE reads in MiXCR, keeping a single row per CDR3 protein. Among some 670,000 distinct CDR3 sequences listed, approximately 52% were seen once. As to this clonotype: Its antigen is unidentified.

Notes on the study in general: TCR beta diversity per million T cells fell roughly linearly with age. Estimated diversity across one million T cells was deemed an underestimate. PBMCs went unsorted, and a conclusive naive versus antigen-experienced comparison was therefore prevented.

The clonotype originates from a woman at least 80 years old in good health. This chain uses TRBV7-3 with TRBJ2-1; D perhaps matches TRBD1 (6 bases). The sequenced sample consisted of blood. Here the CDR3 DNA reads TGTGCCAGCAGCTTAACGGCGGACAGTAAGCAGTTCTTC. The encoded protein is CASSLTADSKQFF.